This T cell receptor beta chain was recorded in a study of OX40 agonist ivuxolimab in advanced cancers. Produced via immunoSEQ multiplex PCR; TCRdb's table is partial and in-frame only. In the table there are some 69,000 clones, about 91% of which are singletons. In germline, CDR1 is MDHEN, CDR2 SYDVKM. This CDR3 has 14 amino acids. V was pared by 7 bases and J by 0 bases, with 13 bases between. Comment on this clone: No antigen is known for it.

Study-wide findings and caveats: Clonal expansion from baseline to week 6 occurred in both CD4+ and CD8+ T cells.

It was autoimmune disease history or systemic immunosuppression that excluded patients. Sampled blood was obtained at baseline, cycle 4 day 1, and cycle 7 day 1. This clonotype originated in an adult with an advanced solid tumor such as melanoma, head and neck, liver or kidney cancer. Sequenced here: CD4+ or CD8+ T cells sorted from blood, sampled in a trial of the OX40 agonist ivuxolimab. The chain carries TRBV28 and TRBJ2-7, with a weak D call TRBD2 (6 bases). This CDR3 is CASNRDGSSYEQYF. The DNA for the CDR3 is TGTGCCAGCAACAGAGACGGGAGCTCCTACGAGCAGTACTTC.